The source of this TCR delta chain is a study of gammadelta T cells in human blood (dated by TCRdb to the early 2020s). Broad study findings and their caveats: According to the study, polyclonal expansion of innate gamma-delta T cells immediately after birth appeared to be driven by microbial exposure.

The library was produced with RT-PCR. Instrument used: Illumina MiSeq. In TCRdb, clones were called once more from the public reads by CATT, and rows of identical DNA were later combined. Here the sample has roughly 2,000 delta-chain clones; about 3% occur a single time. Together, the top ten hold around 20% of the sample. Relative to its sample, this clone is medium-sized (0.01 to 0.1%). The target of this receptor is not known. Base quality data are lacking; no much larger clone is found one base away. CDR1 and CDR2 (GEAIGNYY, EKD) derive from the germline V gene. The CDR3 numbers 20 residues from cysteine through phenylalanine. Only CDR3 DNA is held: 60 bases, read in frame from base 1. Compared with germline, V lacks 0 bases and J lacks 0 bases; bases without a gene match: 5.

The sequence was collected from a human fetus. The specimen was Vgamma9Vdelta2 gamma-delta T cells from fetal blood. This receptor chain uses TRDV2 and TRDJ3; the central 12 bases match TRDD3. The CDR3 region: CACDTVLGDTYSWDTRQMFF. The DNA sequence reads TGTGCCTGTGACACCGTACTGGGGGATACCTACTCCTGGGACACCCGACAGATGTTTTTC.